This T cell receptor (beta chain) is from a study of CD8 T cells in ankylosing spondylitis. Notes on the study in general: There was a TCR beta motif, made of roughly eight highly homologous variants, that appeared characteristic of ankylosing spondylitis blood.

TCRdb itself ran the 5' RACE reads through MiXCR, one entry per CDR3 protein. This table holds 400,000 or so distinct CDR3 sequences, roughly 27% found once. A remark on this clonotype: The antigen is undetermined.

Germline V lookup: CDR1 KGHDR, CDR2 SFDVKD. CDR3 length equals 15 residues. The V and J ends lost 4 bases and 5 bases, in that order; junction bases with no gene match: 7. The source is a male donor with ankylosing spondylitis. The J gene is TRBJ1-1, the V gene TRBV24-1; 9 bases are shared with TRBD1. The sample taken for sequencing was blood, either unsorted or a sorted T cell fraction (not recorded which). CDR3 in amino acids: CATSDPSQGATEAFF. CDR3 DNA: TGTGCCACCAGTGACCCATCACAGGGGGCAACTGAAGCTTTCTTT.